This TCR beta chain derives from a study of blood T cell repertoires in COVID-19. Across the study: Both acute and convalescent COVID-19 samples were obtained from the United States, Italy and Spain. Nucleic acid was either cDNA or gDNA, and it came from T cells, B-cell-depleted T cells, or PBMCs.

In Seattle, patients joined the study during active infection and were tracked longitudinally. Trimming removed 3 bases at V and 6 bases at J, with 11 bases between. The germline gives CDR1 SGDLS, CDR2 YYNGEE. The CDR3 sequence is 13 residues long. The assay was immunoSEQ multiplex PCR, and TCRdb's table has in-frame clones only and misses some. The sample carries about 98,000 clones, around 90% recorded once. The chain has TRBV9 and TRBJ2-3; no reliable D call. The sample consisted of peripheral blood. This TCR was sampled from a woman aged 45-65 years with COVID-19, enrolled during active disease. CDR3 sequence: CASSALPRDTQYF. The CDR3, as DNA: TGTGCCAGCAGCGCCTTGCCTCGGGATACGCAGTATTTT.